The 32 T cell receptor beta chains below were found in one sample sequenced in a study of cytomegalovirus exposure and HLA in healthy donors. The PCR was carried out with 60 Vbeta primers and 13 Jbeta primers. Sequenced by immunoSEQ multiplex PCR; TCRdb stores in-frame clones only, minus some. The sample totals approximately 71,000 clones. The sample comprised PBMCs. The receptors here all came from a female donor in good health and CMV-seropositive.

The chain is built from TRBV7-2 and TRBJ2-3, with a possible D match to TRBD1 (5 bases). Trimming left V 5 bases short and J 5 bases short, with 11 bases between. The CDR3 covers 13 residues. The germline V gene has CDR1 SGHTA and CDR2 FQGNSA. The CDR3 here is CASSGHLLDTQYF. For the CDR3, the DNA is TGTGCCAGCAGCGGACACCTCTTAGATACGCAGTATTTT.

This rearrangement joins TRBV12-5 to TRBJ1-1; D not resolved. This CDR3 is built from 15 residues. Germline CDR1 is LGHNT and CDR2 is FRNRAP. V was pared by 3 bases and J by 5 bases, with 16 bases between. The CDR3 reads CASGFLIPGWTEAFF. The CDR3 nucleotides are TGTGCTAGTGGTTTCCTCATACCGGGGTGGACTGAAGCTTTCTTT.

This chain connects TRBV18 to TRBJ2-1; 11 nucleotides agree with TRBD2. The CDR3 totals 17 residues. Germline CDR1 reads KGHSH; CDR2 reads LQKENI. With 3 bases clipped from V and 7 bases from J, the junction kept 11 bases outside the gene matches. The CDR3 is CASSPTSLAGVRNEQFF. The CDR3 DNA is TGTGCCAGCTCACCCACGTCACTAGCGGGAGTTAGGAATGAGCAGTTCTTC.

V usage is TRBV6-1 and J usage is TRBJ1-1; possible D gene TRBD1, 5 bases. The CDR3 extends over 14 amino acids. Germline V gives CDR1 MNHNS, CDR2 SASEGT. V lost 0 bases and J 7 bases, leaving 12 bases between the germline ends. DNA of the CDR3: TGTGCCAGCAGTGAAGCGGCCTGGGGCGGTGAAGCTTTCTTT. It yields the protein CASSEAAWGGEAFF.

V is TRBV5-1 and J is TRBJ1-2; 7 positions match TRBD1. V gave up 4 bases and J gave up 7 bases; unmatched junction bases: 4. CDR1 SGHRS and CDR2 YFSETQ come from the germline V gene. The length of the CDR3 is 12 residues. The CDR3: CASSKPGGGYTF. CDR3 DNA: TGCGCCAGCAGCAAGCCAGGGGGTGGCTACACCTTC. The full variable domain, rest sourced from reference TRBV5-1 and TRBJ1-2, is KAGVTQTPRYLIKTRGQQVTLSCSPISGHRSVSWYQQTPGQGLQFLFEYFSETQRNKGNFPGRFSGRQFSNSRSEMNVSTLELGDSALYLCASSKPGGGYTFGSGTRLTVV.

The chain employs TRBV19 and TRBJ2-2, with no clear D. Trimming removed 3 bases from V and 6 bases from J, with 14 bases in between. CDR1 LNHDA and CDR2 SQIVND come from the germline V gene (reference sequence). The CDR3 loop spans 15 amino acids. CDR3 in amino acids: CASSITGAFAGELFF. The CDR3, as DNA: TGTGCCAGTAGTATTACCGGAGCATTTGCCGGGGAGCTGTTTTTT.

The rearrangement links TRBV18 to TRBJ2-2, with 8 bases that match TRBD1. The V gene end was trimmed by 6 bases and the J gene end by 0 bases; junction bases not matched to a gene: 3. Germline V gene data show CDR1 as KGHSH and CDR2 as LQKENI. The CDR3 is made up of 15 amino acids. This CDR3 reads CASSQGQANTGELFF. CDR3 in DNA: TGTGCCAGCTCCCAGGGACAGGCGAACACCGGGGAGCTGTTTTTT.

This chain connects TRBV27 to TRBJ2-5, with 8 bases identical to TRBD1. The J segment lost 7 bases and the V segment lost 3 bases, leaving 7 bases of the junction unmatched. The CDR3 totals 14 residues. Germline values: CDR1 MNHEY, CDR2 SMNVEV (reference sequence). The CDR3, as DNA: TGTGCCAGCAGTTTTATACAGGGGGTCGGGACCCAGTACTTC. Its protein product is CASSFIQGVGTQYF.

This chain joins TRBV6-5 and TRBJ1-6; D is undetermined. In germline, CDR1 is MNHEY, CDR2 SVGAGI. The CDR3 spans 14 residues. Trimming cost V 5 bases and J 8 bases, with 13 bases left between them. The CDR3 loop is CASSPSFFYSPLHF. The CDR3 bases are TGTGCCAGCAGTCCCTCGTTTTTTTATTCACCCCTCCACTTT.

The genes are TRBV2 and TRBJ1-1; D gene unclear. The CDR3 sequence is 13 residues long. V gave up 3 bases and J gave up 1 base, with 6 bases separating them. Germline CDR1 is SNHLY and CDR2 is FYNNEI. CDR3 protein: CASSEGWNTEAFF. CDR3 bases: TGTGCCAGCAGTGAGGGCTGGAACACTGAAGCTTTCTTT. Full variable domain (outside the CDR3, taken from reference TRBV2 and TRBJ1-1): EPEVTQTPSHQVTQMGQEVILRCVPISNHLYFYWYRQILGQKVEFLVSFYNNEISEKSEIFDDQFSVERPDGSNFTLKIRSTKLEDSAMYFCASSEGWNTEAFFGQGTRLTVV.

This chain links TRBV5-4 with TRBJ1-2; D gene uncertain. Trimming pared 2 bases from V and 1 base from J, leaving 6 bases between. Germline V gene sequence: CDR1 SGHNT, CDR2 YYREEE (reference sequence). The CDR3 covers 13 residues. Here the CDR3 reads CASSLPGNYGYTF. As DNA, the CDR3 is TGTGCCAGCAGCTTACCCGGTAACTATGGCTACACCTTC.

J is TRBJ2-7 and V is TRBV15; 8 bases map to TRBD1. The ends lost 4 bases at V and 3 bases at J; junction bases unmatched: 2. The CDR3 runs to 13 residues. Germline-derived CDR1 and CDR2 are LNHNV and YYDKDF (reference sequence). CDR3 sequence: CATSTGQDYEQYF. The CDR3 DNA sequence: TGTGCCACCAGCACGGGACAGGACTACGAGCAGTACTTC.

The chain employs TRBV9 and TRBJ2-7; a weak D match, TRBD1 (6 bases). In germline, CDR1 is SGDLS, CDR2 YYNGEE. This CDR3 has 12 residues. Trimming removed 4 bases at V and 5 bases at J, with 10 bases between. The CDR3 sequence is CASSQQGDEQYF. The CDR3 DNA is TGTGCCAGCAGCCAACAGGGTGACGAGCAGTACTTC.

The V and J genes are TRBV5-1 and TRBJ2-7; 9 positions match TRBD1. With 3 bases clipped from V and 3 bases from J, the junction kept 19 bases outside the gene matches. The germline CDR1 and CDR2 sequences are SGHRS and YFSETQ. The CDR3 is 19 amino acids. Written as DNA, the CDR3 is TGCGCCAGCAGCTCGGACTATACGGGACAGGGAAATTTTGTCTACGAGCAGTACTTC. This codes for CASSSDYTGQGNFVYEQYF.

V is TRBV4-1 and J is TRBJ1-1; D is unresolved. This CDR3 contains 16 residues. Germline assignment: CDR1 MGHRA and CDR2 YSYEKL. With 1 base removed from V and 2 bases from J, the gap between germline ends came to 14 bases. CDR3 amino acids: CASSQVYKRGNTEAFF. The CDR3, as DNA: TGCGCCAGCAGCCAAGTCTACAAGCGAGGAAACACTGAAGCTTTCTTT.

V usage is TRBV9 and J usage is TRBJ2-5, with TRBD2 identical over 14 bases. CDR3 length: 19 amino acids. Germline lookup yields CDR1 SGDLS and CDR2 YYNGEE. V dropped 3 bases and J dropped 4; count of bases not matched to a gene: 14. CDR3 sequence (DNA): TGTGCCAGCAGCGGGGGACTAGCGGGAGTAGGATGGTTGGGAGAGACCCAGTACTTC. Translated: CASSGGLAGVGWLGETQYF.

This chain uses TRBV18 with TRBJ1-1, with D hard to call. CDR1 is KGHSH, CDR2 LQKENI, per germline. V lost 1 base to trimming and J lost 8 bases, with 5 bases between them. This CDR3 has 11 residues. The CDR3 spells CASSPLTEAFF. In DNA, the CDR3 is TGTGCCAGCTCACCACTGACAGAAGCTTTCTTT.

This chain links TRBV10-1 with TRBJ2-7; weak D call: TRBD2 (6 bases). V was trimmed by 6 bases and J by 7 bases, leaving 16 bases between them. The CDR3 is 13 residues long. The germline CDR1 and CDR2 sequences are WNHNN and SYGVQD (reference sequence). CDR3 region: CASRGQGTREQYF. Written as DNA, the CDR3 is TGCGCCAGCAGGGGGCAAGGGACTCGGGAGCAGTACTTC.

The chain joins TRBV2 to TRBJ2-2, with TRBD2 matching 8 bases. The germline V gene has CDR1 SNHLY and CDR2 FYNNEI. With 8 bases clipped from V and 1 base from J, the junction kept 3 bases outside the gene matches. The CDR3 is made up of 14 amino acids. The CDR3 coding sequence is TGTGCCAGCCGCCTAGCGGGGAACACCGGGGAGCTGTTTTTT. It yields the protein CASRLAGNTGELFF.

As to this clone: Mismatch with germline at one junction end may stem from a read error. This rearrangement joins TRBV4-2 to TRBJ2-7; 7 nucleotides agree with TRBD1. The CDR3 is 15 residues long. Germline V gene sequence: CDR1 LGHNA, CDR2 YNFKEQ. CDR3 protein: CASRQAGTDSYEQYF. CDR3 in DNA: TGTGCCAGCAGACAAGCCGGGACAGACTCCTACGAGCAGTACTTC.

This CDR3 is CASSVDGWRDTIYF. DNA of the CDR3: TGTGCCAGCAGCGTAGACGGCTGGAGAGACACCATATATTTT. V usage is TRBV9 and J usage is TRBJ1-3; D unclear. Germline CDR1 SGDLS, CDR2 YYNGEE. V dropped 0 bases and J dropped 8 bases, with 12 bases sitting between them. There are 14 residues in the CDR3.

The genes are TRBV6-1 and TRBJ1-2; 11 nucleotides agree with TRBD1. The CDR3 contains 15 residues. V was clipped by 6 bases and J by 8 bases; unmatched bases: 11. Germline loops: CDR1 MNHNS, CDR2 SASEGT. The CDR3 DNA reads TGTGCCAGCAGGTGGACAGGGGGCGCCTCCGAGGGCTACACCTTC. This gives the protein CASRWTGGASEGYTF.

The rearrangement links TRBV4-1 to TRBJ1-4; D remains ambiguous. Trimming took 2 bases from V and 9 from J, leaving 22 bases between them. Per the germline V gene, CDR1 is MGHRA and CDR2 is YSYEKL. The CDR3 sequence is 17 residues long. CDR3 amino acids: CASSQPMGPGRNKKLFF. CDR3 nucleotide sequence: TGCGCCAGCAGCCAACCCATGGGCCCCGGGAGAAATAAAAAACTGTTTTTT.

The rearrangement uses TRBV5-1 and TRBJ1-4; D unclear. This CDR3 comprises 14 residues. V dropped 2 bases and J dropped 6 bases, with 11 bases sitting between them. Germline V gene sequence: CDR1 SGHRS, CDR2 YFSETQ. The CDR3 spells CASSFTPSDEKLFF. The CDR3 region has the DNA TGCGCCAGCAGCTTTACCCCCTCAGATGAAAAACTGTTTTTT.

V is TRBV19 and J is TRBJ1-5; D remains ambiguous. V was trimmed by 0 bases and J by 3 bases, leaving 9 bases between them. Per germline, CDR1 LNHDA and CDR2 SQIVND (reference sequence). The length of the CDR3 is 15 residues. CDR3 DNA sequence: TGTGCCAGTAGTATAGATCGCGGGAACAATCAGCCCCAGCATTTT. Its translation is CASSIDRGNNQPQHF.

V usage is TRBV4-1 and J usage is TRBJ2-7; D is possibly TRBD2 (5 bases). The CDR3 is 15 residues long. Germline CDR1 MGHRA, CDR2 YSYEKL. Trimming shortened V by 0 bases and J by 3 bases, and 12 bases separated the two germline ends. CDR3 in amino acids: CASSQDSRGNYEQYF. CDR3 coding DNA: TGCGCCAGCAGCCAAGATTCGAGAGGGAACTACGAGCAGTACTTC.

The chain joins TRBV13 to TRBJ1-1, with 7 bases that match TRBD1. The germline V gene encodes CDR1 PRHDT and CDR2 FYEKMQ (reference sequence). The CDR3 is 14 residues long. V trimming: 5 bases; J trimming: 7 bases; junction bases outside the gene matches: 10. CDR3: CASSIRQGKDEAFF. The CDR3 nucleotides read TGTGCCAGCAGCATAAGACAGGGAAAGGATGAAGCTTTCTTT. The complete variable domain, with remaining parts taken from reference TRBV13 and TRBJ1-1, reads AAGVIQSPRHLIKEKRETATLKCYPIPRHDTVYWYQQGPGQDPQFLISFYEKMQSDKGSIPDRFSAQQFSDYHSELNMSSLELGDSALYFCASSIRQGKDEAFFGQGTRLTVV.

The chain carries TRBV7-2 and TRBJ2-2, with 8 bases that match TRBD1. The V gene's germline CDR1 is SGHTA and CDR2 FQGNSA. The CDR3 is 18 amino acids. V was pared by 4 bases and J by 2 bases, with 12 bases of the junction left unmatched. The CDR3, as DNA: TGTGCCAGCAGCTCAGGACGGCGGACAGGGATTAACACCGGGGAGCTGTTTTTT. It codes for CASSSGRRTGINTGELFF.

The CDR3 DNA sequence: TGTGCCAGCAGCCCTCAGGGGACTAACTATGGCTACACCTTC. This sequence encodes CASSPQGTNYGYTF. The chain uses TRBV7-2 and TRBJ1-2; TRBD1 is a possible D gene (6 bases). Germline V gene data show CDR1 as SGHTA and CDR2 as FQGNSA. This CDR3 comprises 14 residues. The V end was cut by 5 bases, the J end by 0 bases, with 10 bases between. Combining the CDR3 with reference TRBV7-2 and TRBJ1-2 gives the whole variable domain GAGVSQSPSNKVTEKGKDVELRCDPISGHTALYWYRQSLGQGLEFLIYFQGNSAPDKSGLPSDRFSAERTGGSVSTLTIQRTQQEDSAVYLCASSPQGTNYGYTFGSGTRLTVV.

This sequence joins TRBV6-5 and TRBJ1-1, with D possibly matching TRBD1 (6 bases). The V end was cut by 6 bases, the J end by 1 base, with 15 bases between. The CDR3 extends over 15 amino acids. Germline loops: CDR1 MNHEY, CDR2 SVGAGI. CDR3 bases: TGTGCCAGCAGATCGTGGACAGTGCAGAACACTGAAGCTTTCTTT. It yields the protein CASRSWTVQNTEAFF.

The rearrangement uses TRBV6-1 and TRBJ1-2, with a possible D match to TRBD1 (5 bases). The germline gives CDR1 MNHNS, CDR2 SASEGT. This CDR3 has 15 residues. The ends were cut back, 3 bases at V and 3 bases at J, with 14 bases in the middle. In DNA, the CDR3 is TGTGCCAGCAGTGATCTTGGGGCTCTGCACTATGGCTACACCTTC. Protein sequence: CASSDLGALHYGYTF.

The J gene is TRBJ2-7, the V gene TRBV5-1; D may be TRBD1 (5 bases). CDR1 is SGHRS and CDR2 is YFSETQ in the germline V gene. Deletions cut 0 bases from V and 3 bases from J, with 10 bases between. CDR3 length: 14 residues. CDR3 coding DNA: TGCGCCAGCAGCTTGGCAGGGCTGGGCTACGAGCAGTACTTC. It yields the protein CASSLAGLGYEQYF.